This TCR beta chain is from a study of blood T cell repertoires in COVID-19. Study-wide background: Spain, Italy and the United States supplied samples that represented acute and convalescent COVID-19. PBMCs, B-cell-depleted T cells, or T cells provided the cDNA or gDNA that made up the material.

In the study's own analysis: Amplification with reference gene primers provided the estimates of nucleated cell counts. Method: immunoSEQ multiplex PCR; TCRdb's copy keeps in-frame clones and lacks some. For V, J and clone size, that table is used; D and trimming come from the DNA. The table lists over 65,000 clones, around nine tenths of them singletons. This sequence originates from a woman aged 80 or over with acute or convalescent COVID-19. Specimen: peripheral blood.

The CDR3 loop is CASSSYFSSQYGYTF. The CDR3 region has the DNA TGTGCCAGCAGTTCGTATTTCTCGTCACAGTATGGCTACACCTTC. The V and J genes are TRBV28 and TRBJ1-2, with D unresolved. V was trimmed by 4 bases and J by 5 bases, leaving 17 bases between them. CDR1 and CDR2 (germline): MDHEN, SYDVKM. The CDR3 contains 15 residues.